The 28 T cell receptor beta chains reported below all come from one sample, sequenced in a study of quantifying T cell responses using KT2 cells. Study summary: Reverse transcription used primers in the TCR alpha and beta constant regions.

A single-stranded UMI oligo with SP2 sequence was ligated to cDNA 3' ends. First-round PCR used 4 cycles and beta primers RC1.1 and RC1.2 covering TRBC1 and TRBC2. MiXCR was run by TCRdb on the UMI-ligation and nested PCR reads, yielding one entry per CDR3 protein. The data hold tens of thousands of distinct CDR3 sequences, with under 7.5% observed a single time. The specimen was PBMCs spiked with cells of the T cell clone KT2. The receptors here all came from a human donor.

This clonotype was observed a handful of times. The genes are TRBV5-1 and TRBJ2-4, with 7 positions matching TRBD2. The germline gives CDR1 SGHRS, CDR2 YFSETQ. Unmatched junction bases numbered 4, after V lost 2 bases and J lost 2 bases. The CDR3 extends over 15 amino acids. CDR3 sequence: CASSLDGGTKNIQYF. The CDR3 nucleotides read TGCGCCAGCAGCTTAGACGGGGGGACCAAAAACATTCAGTACTTC.

V and J are TRBV6-5 and TRBJ2-7; 8 nucleotides agree with TRBD1. Trimming at V came to 6 bases and at J to 0 bases, leaving 4 bases not matched to a gene. The CDR3 is made up of 14 amino acids. CDR1 and CDR2 (germline): MNHEY, SVGAGI. The CDR3 DNA sequence: TGTGCCAGCAGCCGAGGACAGGGCTCCTACGAGCAGTACTTC. Amino acids: CASSRGQGSYEQYF.

This clonotype was counted many times. The gene calls are TRBV20-1 and TRBJ2-7; D gene ambiguous. The CDR3 has 11 amino acids. Deletions cut 6 bases from V and 3 bases from J, with 9 bases between. Germline V CDR1 and CDR2: DFQATT, SNEGSKA (reference sequence). Here the CDR3 DNA reads TGCAGTGCGGGTACAGTCTACGAGCAGTACTTC. This sequence encodes CSAGTVYEQYF.

This clonotype appeared many times. The V call is TRBV7-7, the J call TRBJ2-5; TRBD2 matches at 8 bases. With 6 bases clipped from V and 4 bases from J, the junction kept 10 bases outside the gene matches. CDR1 is SSHAT and CDR2 is FNYEAQ in the germline V gene (reference sequence). The CDR3 sequence is 15 residues long. CDR3 loop: CASSPGGGIPETQYF. DNA of the CDR3: TGTGCCAGCAGTCCCGGGGGGGGGATCCCAGAGACCCAGTACTTC.

This clonotype came up many times. V and J are TRBV7-2 and TRBJ2-3; D gene unclear. The CDR3 runs 13 residues. Between the trimmed V and J ends, which lost 6 bases and 2 bases, there was a span of 9 bases. Germline values: CDR1 SGHTA, CDR2 FQGNSA. CDR3 amino acids: CASSIGYTDTQYF. In DNA, the CDR3 is TGTGCCAGCAGTATAGGGTACACAGATACGCAGTATTTT.

This clonotype was detected only a few times. One end of the junction does not line up with germline, which may come from a read error. This sequence joins TRBV30 and TRBJ2-3; 9 nucleotides agree with TRBD2. This CDR3 contains 14 residues. Germline assignment: CDR1 GTSNPN and CDR2 SVGIG (reference sequence). CDR3 protein: CAWSLGTSKDTQYF. The CDR3 region has the DNA TGTGCCTGGAGTCTGGGGACTAGCAAAGATACGCAGTATTTT.

This clonotype came up many times. The gene calls are TRBV7-2 and TRBJ2-3; 9 bases agree with TRBD2. The V gene's germline CDR1 is SGHTA and CDR2 FQGNSA. This CDR3 comprises 18 residues. J was trimmed by 0 bases and V by 8 bases; bases with no gene match: 15. CDR3 bases: TGTGCCAGCTCTCTAGTCCCAAGCGGGGGGCAAAGCACAGATACGCAGTATTTT. As protein: CASSLVPSGGQSTDTQYF.

The chain carries TRBV2 and TRBJ1-1; D unresolved. Germline loops: CDR1 SNHLY, CDR2 FYNNEI. Trimming pared 0 bases from V and 4 bases from J, leaving 6 bases between. This CDR3 is built from 13 residues. The CDR3 sequence: CASSEAASTEAFF. DNA of the CDR3: TGTGCCAGCAGTGAAGCGGCCTCCACTGAAGCTTTCTTT.

This clonotype was counted many times. The rearrangement joins TRBV24-1 to TRBJ1-1; no reliable D call. CDR3 size: 16 residues. Trimming pared 4 bases from V and 2 bases from J, leaving 16 bases between. The V gene's germline CDR1 is KGHDR and CDR2 SFDVKD. This chain's CDR3 is CATSDPPVQDNTEAFF. As DNA, the CDR3 is TGTGCCACCAGTGACCCGCCTGTTCAGGATAACACTGAAGCTTTCTTT.

This clonotype has a count of ten or more. The chain has TRBV15 and TRBJ2-1, with unresolved D. Deletions cut 3 bases from V and 7 bases from J, with 10 bases between. CDR1 and CDR2 from the germline V gene are LNHNV and YYDKDF (reference sequence). This CDR3 spans 13 amino acids. The CDR3 nucleotides are TGTGCCACCAGCAGTCTAGGCGAGAATGAGCAGTTCTTC. Protein sequence: CATSSLGENEQFF.

This clonotype appeared many times. V usage is TRBV6-5 and J usage is TRBJ1-5, with 8 bases aligning to TRBD1. Looked up from germline, CDR1 is MNHEY and CDR2 is SVGAGI. V lost 4 bases and J lost 4; bases outside the gene matches: 3. This CDR3 comprises 14 residues. The CDR3 sequence: CASSSRQGNQPQHF. CDR3 coding DNA: TGTGCCAGCAGTTCCCGACAGGGGAATCAGCCCCAGCATTTT.

This clonotype was observed many times. The chain couples TRBV25-1 to TRBJ2-3, with TRBD1 as a possible D gene (6 bases). V shed 5 bases and J shed 4 bases, with 13 bases lying between them. The CDR3 consists of 14 residues. Per germline, CDR1 MGHDK and CDR2 SYGVNS. CDR3 nucleotides: TGTGCCAGCAGTCTACAGGGTCCGGCAGATACGCAGTATTTT. This gives the protein CASSLQGPADTQYF.

Many counts were recorded for this clonotype. The rearrangement joins TRBV29-1 to TRBJ1-2; unclear D gene. Germline V gene data show CDR1 as SQVTM and CDR2 as ANQGSEA. V was cut by 6 bases and J by 8 bases, with 4 bases left in between. This CDR3 has 8 residues. In nucleotides, the CDR3 is TGCAGCGTGTCGGGCTACACCTTC. It encodes CSVSGYTF.

The J gene is TRBJ2-2, the V gene TRBV7-9; D gene unclear. Per the germline V gene, CDR1 is SEHNR and CDR2 is FQNEAQ (reference sequence). With 4 bases removed from V and 1 base from J, the gap between germline ends came to 7 bases. The CDR3 length is 14 residues. Here the CDR3 reads CASSSDQNTGELFF. In DNA, the CDR3 is TGTGCCAGCAGCTCAGACCAGAACACCGGGGAGCTGTTTTTT. Together with reference TRBV7-9 and TRBJ2-2, the CDR3 gives the full variable domain: DTGVSQNPRHKITKRGQNVTFRCDPISEHNRLYWYRQTLGQGPEFLTYFQNEAQLEKSRLLSDRFSAERPKGSFSTLEIQRTEQGDSAMYLCASSSDQNTGELFFGEGSRLTVL.

This clonotype was seen a handful of times. This sequence joins TRBV27 and TRBJ1-6; D is ambiguous. CDR1 and CDR2 from the germline V gene are MNHEY and SMNVEV (reference sequence). The CDR3 sequence is 14 residues long. V lost 2 bases and J 0 bases, leaving 2 bases between the germline ends. The DNA of the CDR3 is TGTGCCAGCAGTTTACGCTCCTATAATTCACCCCTCCACTTT. Its protein product is CASSLRSYNSPLHF.

Only a few counts were recorded for this clonotype. The chain has TRBV28 and TRBJ2-4; 10 bases line up with TRBD2. Germline lookup yields CDR1 MDHEN and CDR2 SYDVKM. The CDR3 runs 12 residues. V lost 6 bases, J lost 10 bases, and 3 bases stayed unmatched. CDR3 nucleotides: TGTGCCAGCAGCGATAGCGGGAGGATTCAGTACTTC. This gives the protein CASSDSGRIQYF.

This clonotype was seen only a few times. The V and J genes are TRBV20-1 and TRBJ2-2; a possible D gene is TRBD2 (5 bases). The V end lost 0 bases, the J end lost 9 bases, and 17 bases lay between the germline ends. The CDR3 is 15 residues long. Germline lookup yields CDR1 DFQATT and CDR2 SNEGSKA (reference sequence). CDR3 sequence: CSARDLTSLNRELFF. CDR3 in DNA: TGCAGTGCTAGAGATTTAACTAGTCTCAACAGGGAGCTGTTTTTT.

This clonotype was counted at least ten times. The chain has TRBV1 and TRBJ1-1; the table's D call, TRBD1, has no DNA check behind it. TRBV1 is listed as a pseudogene. The CDR3 contains 11 residues. The CDR3 here is CTSSPQGGAFF. The CDR3 region has the DNA TGCACCAGCAGCCCTCAGGGGGGAGCTTTCTTT.

The V and J genes are TRBV20-1 and TRBJ1-1; no reliable D call. The CDR3 is 12 residues long. V lost 5 bases and J 5 bases, leaving 12 bases between the germline ends. Per germline, CDR1 DFQATT and CDR2 SNEGSKA (reference sequence). CDR3 in amino acids: CSAAWIRTEAFF. Here the CDR3 DNA reads TGCAGTGCTGCATGGATCCGAACTGAAGCTTTCTTT.

This clonotype was observed a single time. This chain links TRBV5-4 with TRBJ2-1, with 11 nucleotides matching TRBD2. The CDR3 covers 17 residues. The germline V gene encodes CDR1 SGHNT and CDR2 YYREEE (reference sequence). J lost 7 bases, V lost 4 bases, and 13 bases had no gene match. CDR3 coding DNA: TGTGCCAGCAGCCGATCGGGTAGCGGGAGGGCTGGGAATGAGCAGTTCTTC. This sequence encodes CASSRSGSGRAGNEQFF.

The sample holds many counts of this clonotype. CDR3 sequence: CSVKREVAPEQFF. The CDR3 DNA sequence: TGCAGCGTTAAGCGGGAGGTCGCCCCTGAGCAGTTCTTC. J is TRBJ2-1 and V is TRBV29-1, with 9 bases identical to TRBD2. V was clipped by 5 bases and J by 9 bases; unmatched bases: 8. In germline, CDR1 is SQVTM, CDR2 ANQGSEA. This CDR3 region has 13 residues.

This clonotype was seen a handful of times. The CDR3 bases are TGTGCCAGCAGCTCTTCGAGCCGCACAGATACGCAGTATTTT. It codes for CASSSSSRTDTQYF. V and J are TRBV11-2 and TRBJ2-3; no reliable D call. This CDR3 is built from 14 residues. Germline CDR1 SGHAT, CDR2 FQNNGV. V was trimmed by 4 bases and J by 1 base, leaving 9 bases between them.

This clonotype was seen only a few times. The rearrangement uses TRBV29-1 and TRBJ1-1; unclear D gene. Germline V gene lookup returns CDR1 SQVTM and CDR2 ANQGSEA. Trimming left V 3 bases short and J 1 base short, with 9 bases between. This CDR3 comprises 13 residues. The CDR3 DNA sequence: TGCAGCGTTGACCCGGCGGGGAACACTGAAGCTTTCTTT. Protein product: CSVDPAGNTEAFF.

This clonotype was counted a single time. The chain joins TRBV30 to TRBJ1-1; unclear D gene. V was pared by 2 bases and J by 4 bases, with 11 bases between. The CDR3 runs to 13 residues. Per the germline V gene, CDR1 is GTSNPN and CDR2 is SVGIG (reference sequence). The DNA for the CDR3 is TGTGCCTGGAGTACCGACTGGGGCACTGAAGCTTTCTTT. Residues: CAWSTDWGTEAFF.

Points on this clonotype: This could be a read error, since a much larger clone is one nucleotide away. The V call is TRBV6-1, the J call TRBJ1-1; maybe TRBD1 (5 bases). The ends were cut back, 5 bases at V and 1 base at J, with 11 bases in the middle. Germline V gives CDR1 MNHNS, CDR2 SASEGT. The CDR3 loop spans 14 amino acids. CDR3 DNA sequence: TGTGCCAGCAGTATTGACGGGGCGAACACTGAAGCTTTCTTT. Its translation is CASSIDGANTEAFF.

This clonotype showed up many times. This rearrangement joins TRBV13 to TRBJ2-7, with TRBD1 matching 10 bases. J lost 2 bases, V lost 4 bases, and 5 bases had no gene match. Germline V lookup: CDR1 PRHDT, CDR2 FYEKMQ (reference sequence). The CDR3 has 15 amino acids. CDR3: CASSSGTGEPYEQYF. CDR3 sequence (DNA): TGTGCCAGCAGCTCGGGGACAGGGGAACCCTACGAGCAGTACTTC.

This clonotype has just a few counts. This chain connects TRBV5-6 to TRBJ1-5; no clear D. Germline CDR1 reads SGHDT; CDR2 reads YYEEEE. There are 12 residues in the CDR3. V was trimmed by 0 bases and J by 5 bases, leaving 3 bases between them. CDR3 bases: TGTGCCAGCAGCTTGGGAGATCAGCCCCAGCATTTT. Amino acids: CASSLGDQPQHF.

The rearrangement joins TRBV11-2 to TRBJ2-1, with D possibly matching TRBD1 (6 bases). Germline V gene sequence: CDR1 SGHAT, CDR2 FQNNGV. Trimming took 4 bases from V and 8 from J, leaving 15 bases between them. This CDR3 comprises 14 residues. Here the CDR3 reads CASSYPGQSHEQFF. For the CDR3, the DNA is TGTGCCAGCAGCTACCCCGGACAGTCCCATGAGCAGTTCTTC.